One and the same sample provided the 29 T cell receptor beta chains below, sequenced in a study of human T cells and chemical hapten exposure. Via MiXCR, TCRdb re-called the RACE reads, giving one row per CDR3 protein. Of about 120,000 distinct CDR3 sequences listed, over 9% were seen once; the top ten hold under 2.5%. Described time point: patch test 3, about 24 weeks after DPC sensitization. Treatment given: therapeutic diphenylcyclopropenone sensitization with weekly scalp DPC. The sample here was whole blood, taken in connection with sensitization to the hapten diphenylcyclopropenone (DPC). The receptors shown here come from a woman aged 50 to 60 with alopecia areata. Some clones in this sample may be carry-over from other donors' samples.

This clonotype came up a few times. This chain links TRBV4-3 with TRBJ2-3; TRBD1 matches at 9 bases. Germline lookup yields CDR1 LGHNA and CDR2 YSLEER. The CDR3 consists of 18 residues. The V gene end was trimmed by 3 bases and the J gene end by 8 bases; junction bases not matched to a gene: 18. The DNA of the CDR3 is TGCGCCAGCAGCCAGACGGGCCCCGGACAGGGGCGCGGGGCTACGCAGTATTTT. This sequence encodes CASSQTGPGQGRGATQYF.

This clonotype was seen only once. Being one base from a much bigger clone, this may be a read error. This chain connects TRBV7-8 to TRBJ1-5; D gene uncertain. Germline lookup yields CDR1 SGHVS and CDR2 FQNEAQ. The CDR3 runs to 14 residues. The chain's CDR3 is CASSLGYSNQPQNF. CDR3 nucleotides: TGTGCCAGCAGCTTGGGGTATAGCAATCAGCCCCAGAATTTT.

The V and J genes are TRBV4-1 and TRBJ1-1; D remains ambiguous. The CDR3 has 14 residues. The germline V gene encodes CDR1 MGHRA and CDR2 YSYEKL. The V gene lost 3 bases and the J gene lost 0 bases, with 8 bases spanning the gap. CDR3 in DNA: TGCGCCAGCAGCCAGGGCTTCATGAACACTGAAGCTTTCTTT. It yields the protein CASSQGFMNTEAFF.

This clonotype was seen more than once but under ten times. This chain uses TRBV4-3 with TRBJ2-1, with D uncertain. V was shortened by 0 bases and J by 8 bases, with 11 bases between the two germline ends. This CDR3 spans 14 amino acids. Per germline, CDR1 LGHNA and CDR2 YSLEER. The CDR3 DNA sequence: TGCGCCAGCAGCCAAGAGATTTGGGGTCATGAGCAGTTCTTC. Protein sequence: CASSQEIWGHEQFF.

Concerning this clonotype: One end of the junction is discordant with germline, which a read error may explain. This chain links TRBV16 with TRBJ2-7; D remains unclear. The CDR3 covers 14 residues. Germline-derived CDR1 and CDR2 are KGHSY and FQNENV. The CDR3 reads CASSQSAGSDEQYF. The CDR3 DNA sequence: TGTGCCAGCAGCCAATCGGCAGGCTCCGACGAGCAGTACTTC.

The chain is built from TRBV5-6 and TRBJ1-5; the D is unclear. Germline values: CDR1 SGHDT, CDR2 YYEEEE. Trimming removed 2 bases from V and 1 base from J, with 10 bases in between. CDR3 length: 15 residues. The CDR3 DNA reads TGTGCCAGCAGCTTTCGGGGTCCGAGCAATCAGCCCCAGCATTTT. Translating gives CASSFRGPSNQPQHF.

This clonotype showed up many times. The chain carries TRBV24-1 and TRBJ2-2; no clear D gene. The germline CDR1 and CDR2 sequences are KGHDR and SFDVKD. With 3 bases removed from V and 5 bases from J, the gap between germline ends came to 15 bases. The CDR3 totals 16 residues. The CDR3 region is CATSDPTGVQTGELFF. In DNA form, the CDR3 reads TGTGCCACCAGTGATCCGACTGGGGTACAGACCGGGGAGCTGTTTTTT.

The chain couples TRBV2 to TRBJ2-3; 8 bases are a match to TRBD2. J lost 3 bases, V lost 7 bases, and 9 bases had no gene match. Germline lookup yields CDR1 SNHLY and CDR2 FYNNEI. This CDR3 has 15 residues. CDR3 amino acids: CASTLGREGTDTQYF. CDR3 sequence (DNA): TGTGCCAGCACCCTCGGACGGGAGGGTACAGATACGCAGTATTTT.

This clonotype has ten or more counts. The rearrangement uses TRBV2 and TRBJ1-5; no definite D call. The V gene lost 4 bases and the J gene lost 4 bases, with 17 bases spanning the gap. Germline V gene data show CDR1 as SNHLY and CDR2 as FYNNEI. This CDR3 region has 16 residues. DNA of the CDR3: TGTGCCAGCAGTGCTCCCTCTCGGGTTTTGAATCAGCCCCAGCATTTT. Its translation: CASSAPSRVLNQPQHF.

There are a few counts of this clonotype. The chain combines TRBV6-5 with TRBJ1-1; 7 positions agree with TRBD1. Germline CDR1 is MNHEY and CDR2 is SVGAGI. The CDR3 contains 13 residues. Losses at the gene ends were 5 bases for V and 3 bases for J; bases not matched to a gene: 3. The CDR3 DNA follows: TGTGCCAGCAGTCTGGGACAGCACACTGAAGCTTTCTTT. It translates to CASSLGQHTEAFF.

This clonotype showed up many times. This rearrangement joins TRBV27 to TRBJ2-7, with D possibly matching TRBD2 (6 bases). V lost 4 bases to trimming and J lost 5 bases, with 12 bases between them. In germline, CDR1 is MNHEY, CDR2 SMNVEV (reference sequence). This CDR3 region has 13 residues. The CDR3 loop is CASSSLGTHEQYF. DNA for the CDR3: TGTGCCAGCAGTTCCCTGGGGACTCACGAGCAGTACTTC.

This clonotype was counted many times. The rearrangement uses TRBV29-1 and TRBJ1-2, with 8 bases lining up with TRBD1. This CDR3 has 14 residues. Germline CDR1 is SQVTM and CDR2 is ANQGSEA. J was trimmed by 5 bases and V by 1 base; bases with no gene match: 6. This CDR3 is CSVEVGTGGYGYTF. Here the CDR3 DNA reads TGCAGCGTTGAAGTGGGTACAGGGGGGTATGGCTACACCTTC.

This clonotype has at least ten counts. J is TRBJ2-1 and V is TRBV11-1, with 7 bases aligning to TRBD1. Germline trimming cut 6 bases from V and 0 bases from J; bases unmatched to any gene: 5. The CDR3 has 15 amino acids. Germline V gene lookup returns CDR1 SGHAT and CDR2 FQDESV (reference sequence). CDR3 sequence (DNA): TGTGCCAGCAGAGACAGGGACCGCTCCTACAATGAGCAGTTCTTC. Translation: CASRDRDRSYNEQFF.

This clonotype was seen a handful of times. The CDR3 DNA sequence: TGTGCCAGCAGCAAAGCGTTTGAGGGACGGGGGGTCTATAATTCACCCCTCCACTTT. This gives the protein CASSKAFEGRGVYNSPLHF. This sequence joins TRBV21-1 and TRBJ1-6; no check of the table's D call, TRBD1, against the DNA was made. TRBV21-1 constitutes a pseudogene. The CDR3 extends over 19 amino acids.

The gene calls are TRBV28 and TRBJ2-3, with D possibly matching TRBD1 (5 bases). V lost 5 bases and J lost 2, with 11 bases in between. The CDR3 runs to 14 residues. Germline assignment: CDR1 MDHEN and CDR2 SYDVKM. The CDR3 nucleotides are TGTGCCAGCAGTCCCGCAGGGTCCACAGATACGCAGTATTTT. Translated: CASSPAGSTDTQYF.

This rearrangement joins TRBV24-1 to TRBJ2-1, with D unresolved. This CDR3 region has 16 residues. Germline V gene sequence: CDR1 KGHDR, CDR2 SFDVKD. V shed 4 bases and J shed 0 bases, with 12 bases lying between them. The DNA for the CDR3 is TGTGCCACCAGTGACCAAGATAAGAGCTCCTACAATGAGCAGTTCTTC. Its translation: CATSDQDKSSYNEQFF.

This clonotype occurred a few times. A read error may produce the germline difference seen at one junction end. The V gene is TRBV20-1, the J gene TRBJ2-5, with D perhaps matching TRBD1 (6 bases). The CDR3 spans 15 residues. Germline assignment: CDR1 DFQATT and CDR2 SNEGSKA (reference sequence). CDR3 sequence reads: CSARGGRGSLETQYF. CDR3 nucleotides: TGCAGTGCGAGAGGCGGCAGGGGTTCCCTAGAGACCCAGTACTTC.

This clonotype was seen more than once but under ten times. The J gene is TRBJ1-2, the V gene TRBV6-1, with TRBD1 as a possible D gene (5 bases). The CDR3 sequence is 14 residues long. CDR1 MNHNS and CDR2 SASEGT come from the germline V gene. V was cut by 6 bases and J by 4 bases, with 15 bases left in between. CDR3 in amino acids: CASRGPGEGYGYTF. CDR3 bases: TGTGCCAGCAGGGGACCCGGAGAGGGCTATGGCTACACCTTC.

This clonotype was seen a few times. The J gene is TRBJ2-2, the V gene TRBV6-5, with TRBD2 matching over 7 bases. This CDR3 has 16 residues. The germline CDR1 and CDR2 sequences are MNHEY and SVGAGI. V was clipped by 2 bases and J by 3 bases; unmatched bases: 6. CDR3 sequence (DNA): TGTGCCAGCAGTTACGCGGGGGTGGCGGACACCGGGGAGCTGTTTTTT. Protein product: CASSYAGVADTGELFF.

V and J are TRBV29-1 and TRBJ1-1; D is unclear. This CDR3 has 12 amino acids. Per germline, CDR1 SQVTM and CDR2 ANQGSEA. Trimming left V 8 bases short and J 1 base short, with 11 bases between. The CDR3 loop is CSHMDWNTEAFF. CDR3 sequence (DNA): TGCAGCCACATGGACTGGAACACTGAAGCTTTCTTT. The whole variable domain, remainder taken from reference TRBV29-1 and TRBJ1-1, is SAVISQKPSRDICQRGTSLTIQCQVDSQVTMMFWYRQQPGQSLTLIATANQGSEATYESGFVIDKFPISRPNLTFSTLTVSNMSPEDSSIYLCSHMDWNTEAFFGQGTRLTVV.

In this sample, this clonotype turned up a few times. In DNA form, the CDR3 reads TGTGCCAGCAGCCCAGGGGACAACAACTACGAGCAGTACTTC. Its translation is CASSPGDNNYEQYF. The chain is built from TRBV5-6 and TRBJ2-7, with D perhaps matching TRBD1 (6 bases). The CDR3 consists of 14 residues. Germline CDR1 SGHDT, CDR2 YYEEEE. V was clipped by 4 bases and J by 3 bases, with 14 bases between them. The full variable domain, with the rest looked up from reference TRBV5-6 and TRBJ2-7, is DAGVTQSPTHLIKTRGQQVTLRCSPKSGHDTVSWYQQALGQGPQFIFQYYEEEERQRGNFPDRFSGHQFPNYSSELNVNALLLGDSALYLCASSPGDNNYEQYFGPGTRLTVT.

The chain couples TRBV5-1 to TRBJ2-3; 9 bases align to TRBD1. The CDR3 consists of 16 residues. With 2 bases clipped from V and 4 bases from J, the junction kept 8 bases outside the gene matches. Germline CDR1 and CDR2: SGHRS and YFSETQ. The CDR3 loop is CASSFTGGTAPDTQYF. The CDR3 nucleotides read TGCGCCAGCAGCTTCACAGGGGGCACTGCCCCAGATACGCAGTATTTT.

The chain combines TRBV12-3 or TRBV12-4 with TRBJ2-1, with a weak D call TRBD2 (5 bases). Trimming removed 6 bases from V and 1 base from J, with 10 bases in between. The CDR3 spans 14 residues. This CDR3 reads CASSPGFSYNEQFF. Written as DNA, the CDR3 is TGTGCCAGCAGCCCGGGATTTTCCTACAATGAGCAGTTCTTC.

V and J are TRBV6-1 and TRBJ2-7, with 12 nucleotides matching TRBD1. CDR1 is MNHNS and CDR2 is SASEGT in the germline V gene. The V segment lost 4 bases and the J segment 2 bases; nucleotides outside the gene matches: 18. CDR3 length: 20 residues. DNA of the CDR3: TGTGCCAGCAGTGCCCTTCCCGGGACAGGGGGCGCTACGACGGCCTACGAGCAGTACTTC. It encodes CASSALPGTGGATTAYEQYF.

A remark on this clonotype: The junction and the germline gene differ at one end; a read error may be behind it. This chain joins TRBV6-2 or TRBV6-3 and TRBJ2-1, with 9 bases fitting TRBD2. Germline loops: CDR1 MNHEY, CDR2 SVGEGT. This CDR3 region has 15 residues. CDR3 amino acids: CASSQSGGRTRREVF. For the CDR3, the DNA is TGTGCCAGCAGTCAAAGCGGGGGGCGGACGCGACGAGAGGTCTTC.

This clonotype was seen a handful of times. This chain links TRBV29-1 with TRBJ2-7; 11 nucleotides match TRBD2. This CDR3 has 14 residues. J was trimmed by 5 bases and V by 3 bases; bases with no gene match: 6. Per the germline V gene, CDR1 is SQVTM and CDR2 is ANQGSEA. The CDR3 DNA reads as TGCAGCGTTGAGGTTAGCGGGAGGGGCAACGAGCAGTACTTC. This codes for CSVEVSGRGNEQYF.

The chain joins TRBV5-6 to TRBJ1-5; 9 nucleotides line up with TRBD1. Per the germline V gene, CDR1 is SGHDT and CDR2 is YYEEEE. The V and J ends lost 2 bases and 9 bases, in that order; junction bases with no gene match: 12. This CDR3 has 16 residues. The CDR3 DNA reads TGTGCCAGCAGCTTAATGTCCCGGGACAGGGTGACGCCCCAGCATTTT. Residues: CASSLMSRDRVTPQHF.

This clonotype was detected many times. This chain connects TRBV28 to TRBJ1-1, with no clear D. The CDR3 contains 13 residues. Per the germline V gene, CDR1 is MDHEN and CDR2 is SYDVKM. Trimming cost V 2 bases and J 0 bases, with 4 bases left between them. CDR3: CASSLRLNTEAFF. The CDR3, as DNA: TGTGCCAGCAGTTTACGGCTGAACACTGAAGCTTTCTTT.

This chain uses TRBV30 with TRBJ1-1; TRBD1 is a possible D gene (5 bases). The CDR3 totals 13 residues. V lost 2 bases and J lost 7, with 14 bases in between. Germline lookup yields CDR1 GTSNPN and CDR2 SVGIG (reference sequence). CDR3 protein: CAWSQGRDFEAFF. The CDR3 coding sequence is TGTGCCTGGAGTCAGGGTAGAGACTTTGAAGCTTTCTTT. The complete variable domain, with remaining parts taken from reference TRBV30 and TRBJ1-1, reads SQTIHQWPATLVQPVGSPLSLECTVEGTSNPNLYWYRQAAGRGLQLLFYSVGIGQISSEVPQNLSASRPQDRQFILSSKKLLLSDSGFYLCAWSQGRDFEAFFGQGTRLTVV.